The 12 T cell receptor beta chains presented below share a single source sample, sequenced in a study of response to subunit inactivated influenza vaccine. TCRdb reprocessed the RT-PCR reads with MiXCR, giving one entry per CDR3 protein. Of more than 450,000 distinct CDR3 sequences in the sample, approximately 10% are singletons; the top ten hold 11%. The same data also went into a second study, on T cells expressing NK-cell markers. That study reports: A 5'RACE template switching approach incorporating UMIs was used to make TCR beta cDNA.

This specimen was PBMCs from blood, taken on the day of vaccination. These receptors all stem from a man aged 45-65 years who received an inactivated influenza vaccine.

A few counts support this clonotype. V gene TRBV6-1 combines with J gene TRBJ2-3; D gene ambiguous. Trimming stripped 6 bases from V and 3 bases from J, with 13 bases between. This CDR3 has 14 residues. CDR1 is MNHNS, CDR2 SASEGT, per germline. In nucleotides, the CDR3 is TGTGCCAGCAGCTCGAGGTTGGGGACAGATACGCAGTATTTT. This translates into CASSSRLGTDTQYF.

This clonotype was found many times. The genes are TRBV2 and TRBJ2-5; tentatively, D is TRBD2 (5 bases). CDR3 size: 14 residues. V dropped 4 bases and J dropped 4 bases, with 13 bases sitting between them. Germline loops: CDR1 SNHLY, CDR2 FYNNEI. The CDR3 DNA follows: TGTGCCAGCAGTGGACCTGGCCGGGGAGAGACCCAGTACTTC. Encoded protein: CASSGPGRGETQYF. Combining the CDR3 with reference TRBV2 and TRBJ2-5 gives the whole variable domain EPEVTQTPSHQVTQMGQEVILRCVPISNHLYFYWYRQILGQKVEFLVSFYNNEISEKSEIFDDQFSVERPDGSNFTLKIRSTKLEDSAMYFCASSGPGRGETQYFGPGTRLLVL.

The rearrangement joins TRBV20-1 to TRBJ2-7, with 12 positions matching TRBD1. The CDR3 extends over 15 amino acids. J gave up 4 bases and V 0 bases, and 4 bases lay outside the gene matches. Germline lookup yields CDR1 DFQATT and CDR2 SNEGSKA (reference sequence). In nucleotides, the CDR3 is TGCAGTGCTAGAGAAGGGACAGGGGGCCTATACGAGCAGTACTTC. This gives the protein CSAREGTGGLYEQYF.

The rearrangement links TRBV7-2 to TRBJ1-1; 7 nucleotides line up with TRBD1. Trimming at V came to 3 bases and at J to 10 bases, leaving 8 bases not matched to a gene. This CDR3 region has 13 residues. Germline V gene data show CDR1 as SGHTA and CDR2 as FQGNSA. CDR3: CASSFDRVDGAFF. The DNA of the CDR3 is TGTGCCAGCAGCTTCGACAGGGTCGATGGAGCTTTCTTT.

The chain is built from TRBV2 and TRBJ2-1, with 12 bases that match TRBD2. Germline V gives CDR1 SNHLY, CDR2 FYNNEI. The CDR3 has 15 residues. Losses at the gene ends were 7 bases for V and 4 bases for J; bases not matched to a gene: 5. The CDR3 nucleotides are TGTGCCAGCAAACTAGCGGGGGGACAATACAATGAGCAGTTCTTC. Translating gives CASKLAGGQYNEQFF.

The chain links TRBV9 to TRBJ2-2, with a possible D match to TRBD2 (5 bases). Germline-derived CDR1 and CDR2 are SGDLS and YYNGEE. With 3 bases removed from V and 0 bases from J, the gap between germline ends came to 9 bases. There are 15 residues in the CDR3. CDR3 region: CASSETGTNTGELFF. CDR3 coding DNA: TGTGCCAGCAGCGAGACCGGGACGAACACCGGGGAGCTGTTTTTT.

The J gene is TRBJ1-6, the V gene TRBV6-1; the match to TRBD1 covers 8 bases. CDR1 and CDR2 (germline): MNHNS, SASEGT. Germline trimming cut 3 bases from V and 10 bases from J; bases unmatched to any gene: 8. The length of the CDR3 is 15 residues. CDR3 residues: CASSDTRTGRSPLHF. The DNA of the CDR3 is TGTGCCAGCAGTGACACACGGACAGGGCGGTCACCCCTCCACTTT.

This clonotype was seen ten or more times. The V call is TRBV5-1, the J call TRBJ2-2; D is unresolved. Germline CDR1 SGHRS, CDR2 YFSETQ. There are 13 residues in the CDR3. The V end was cut by 4 bases, the J end by 0 bases, with 4 bases between. CDR3 in DNA: TGCGCCAGCAGCCGGTCGAACACCGGGGAGCTGTTTTTT. This encodes CASSRSNTGELFF.

This clonotype was found a few times. CDR3 region: CASGVGIDQPQHF. CDR3 nucleotide sequence: TGTGCCAGCGGGGTGGGGATTGATCAGCCCCAGCATTTT. The V call is TRBV6-6, the J call TRBJ1-5; no clear D gene. V shed 8 bases and J shed 5 bases, with 13 bases lying between them. Per the germline V gene, CDR1 is MNHNY and CDR2 is SVGAGI (reference sequence). The CDR3 has 13 residues.

This clonotype was seen only a few times. The V gene is TRBV12-3 or TRBV12-4, the J gene TRBJ2-1, with a tentative D call TRBD2 (7 bases). The V end was cut by 3 bases, the J end by 6 bases, with 15 bases between. This CDR3 region has 15 residues. The chain's CDR3 is CASSLGGASVNEQFF. DNA for the CDR3: TGTGCCAGCAGTTTGGGGGGGGCCTCTGTCAATGAGCAGTTCTTC.

This clonotype was observed a handful of times. The CDR3 protein is CASSPLDGEKLFF. CDR3 DNA sequence: TGTGCCAGCTCACCACTTGACGGTGAAAAACTGTTTTTT. V is TRBV18 and J is TRBJ1-4, with unresolved D. With 1 base removed from V and 7 bases from J, the gap between germline ends came to 7 bases. The CDR3 length is 13 residues. Germline loops: CDR1 KGHSH, CDR2 LQKENI.

The V and J genes are TRBV20-1 and TRBJ1-5; TRBD1 aligns across 9 bases. The V gene's germline CDR1 is DFQATT and CDR2 SNEGSKA (reference sequence). The CDR3 consists of 14 residues. After removal of 6 bases from V and 3 bases from J, the junction contained 6 bases not matched to a gene. CDR3 sequence reads: CSALQGAANQPQHF. CDR3 in DNA: TGCAGTGCGTTACAGGGGGCCGCCAATCAGCCCCAGCATTTT.